This TCR beta chain comes out of a study of cytomegalovirus exposure and HLA in healthy donors listed by TCRdb under 2017. Background for the entire study: According to an earlier analysis of a few hundred of the donors, some 180 million T cells yielded over 100 million unique TCR beta sequences and about 300 Gb of sequence data. The study aimed to test whether signatures of past pathogen exposure could be identified by cataloging public T cell receptors. The study used immunosequencing to profile the T cell repertoires of 666 subjects and linked those repertoires to cytomegalovirus serostatus. A later genetic analysis used genome-wide SNP genotypes for about 60% of the 666 donors, treating that subset as a discovery cohort. Roughly five DR-DQ haplotypes were treated as single units for association and clustering because of strong linkage in the cohort. Of the 398 genotyped donors, approximately 82% fell in the genetic ancestry cluster associated with self-reported Caucasian donors. In an earlier analysis of 587 of the donors, high-throughput TCR beta sequencing was used to judge whether each TCR beta V gene segment behaved as functional or pseudogenic. Rather than drawing on any new phenotypic data, the later analysis identified candidate immune exposures from TCR beta sequences and the way those sequences occurred across donors. Across some 400 genotyped donors of the cohort, an average of about 240,000 unique TCR beta nucleotide sequences per donor were sequenced, and roughly 17% of those sequences were non-productive. About 330 gigabases of sequencing data and tens of millions of unique TCR sequences made up an early release that covered approximately 700 HLA-typed donors. HLA typing included class I and class II loci at four-digit resolution. All discovery cohort repertoires had been generated on a single sequencing platform. To study patterns of TCR occurrence, a later analysis re-analyzed previously published TCR beta repertoires from just over 650 donors and added high-resolution HLA genotyping. To predict cytomegalovirus infection status, the study combined high-throughput TCR immunosequencing, statistical association of individual TCRs with disease status, and machine learning. Donor age, sex, ethnicity and CMV serostatus were compiled together with the repertoire data. The number of typed donors differed by locus: about 620-640 for A, B, C, DRB1 and DQB1; approximately 540 for DQA1; around 610 for DPA1; and about 450 for DPB1. In addition to the first cohort of 666 subjects, a separate validation cohort of some 120 different subjects was used.

The cohort consisted of 600 or so healthy bone marrow donors. At the time of sampling, all cohort members were nominally healthy, though unrecorded immune exposures were likely present. The donor was CMV seropositive and belonged to the group of 250 to 300 seropositive cohort members. A peripheral blood sample was provided by each donor, and peripheral blood mononuclear cells were used for TCR beta sequencing. The Qiagen DNeasy Blood Extraction Kit was used to extract genomic DNA from the blood cell samples. V is cut back by 3 bases and J by 7 bases, with 6 bases in the junction unmatched. Including the terminal cysteine and phenylalanine, the CDR3 comprises 15 residues. Here the CDR3 DNA is all that survives: 45 bases in frame from base 1. The germline V gene specifies LGHNA as CDR1 and YNFKEQ as CDR2. What the research found in general, with its limitations: Because HLA typing was unavailable for some donors at each locus, only the typed subset was used in association tests. A later analysis found that TCR association rates varied across HLA loci, with DRB1 alleles showing the most associated TCRs and HLA-C alleles the fewest. According to the authors, the approach could potentially be generalized to other disease states and immunological phenotypes. According to a later genetic analysis, donors in an Asian-associated ancestry cluster had fewer N-insertions in productive TCRs than the approximately 630-donor mean. Correlated functional status among segregating V segments might be attributable to linkage disequilibrium, but an unknown experimental factor could not be ruled out. Compared with equally common non-associated chains, HLA-associated TCR beta chains in a later analysis were more clonally expanded and had lower generation probabilities. In an earlier analysis of 587 of the donors, most TCR beta V segments appeared in productive rearrangements about 90% or about 30% of the time, broadly matching IMGT annotations. A further reported finding was that TCR beta sequences accurately predicted the HLA-A and HLA-B alleles for most subjects in the first cohort. This cohort had only TCR beta chains sequenced, and the lack of alpha or paired-chain data limited which features could be detected. A later analysis reported that several top co-occurrence clusters appeared linked to parvovirus B19, influenza, CMV and Epstein-Barr virus. Across donors, most TCR sequences were observed very rarely, whereas some public TCRs were present in many individuals. The earlier analysis of 587 of the donors excluded 15 to 20 rarely observed V segments, including chromosome 9 orphons, because counts were too low. In a later genetic analysis, a missense DCLRE1C variant was associated with V-gene and J-gene trimming of TCR beta chains, and the association was replicated in an independent cohort. The presence/absence analyses assumed that sequencing depth was roughly uniform across donors, and that assumption may not be true. In vitro tests confirmed that three of the cytomegalovirus-associated TCR beta chains recognize cytomegalovirus antigens. The study listed approximately 150 TCR beta chains as associated with cytomegalovirus. A later analysis found that most CMV-associated TCR beta chains appeared HLA-restricted, with HLA associations seemingly driven largely by CMV exposure. Strong co-occurrence of HLA alleles, especially DR and DQ, made assigning TCR associations to individual alleles difficult. Some IMGT-functional V segments, including TRBV6-2 and TRBV6-3, could not be told apart with the 87-base-pair reads, so those segments were excluded. At a false discovery rate of 0.05, a later analysis linked about 16,000 TCR beta sequences to specific HLA alleles. A cluster of highly shared sequence variants was judged likely to represent a technical artifact of the sequencing pipeline. The classifier was reported to diagnose cytomegalovirus status with high specificity and sensitivity in both the original and validation cohorts. Immune exposure information for the cohort was limited to CMV serostatus.

The method behind the library was the immunoSEQ multiplex PCR assay. The multiplex PCR relied on a mix of 60 forward primers for TCR Vbeta segments and 13 reverse primers for TCR Jbeta segments. Amplification of the CDR3 region of rearranged TCR beta genes was performed with a multiplex PCR assay on genomic DNA. The amplified TCR beta libraries were sequenced on the Illumina HiSeq System as 87-base-pair reads. Per the authors' processing: A later analysis tallied tens of millions of unique TCR beta chains across the 666 repertoires, and approximately 9.9 million of those chains were shared by two or more donors. Raw reads were error-corrected and collapsed into unique sequences with a nearest-neighbor algorithm that merged closely related sequences to remove PCR and sequencing errors. Alignment of CDR3 sequences to IMGT reference sequences was used to assign V, D and J gene segments. For a sequence to be retained, a match of at least six nucleotides was required to both a V gene segment and a J gene segment. A rearrangement was called productive if the CDR3 had no stop codons and remained in frame with V and J, and every other rearrangement was called non-productive. CDR3 was defined according to IMGT convention as the region running from the second conserved V-encoded cysteine to the conserved J-encoded phenylalanine. Sequences without an unambiguous match to a single V gene segment were excluded from the earlier analysis of about 600 of the donors. An earlier analysis of a few hundred of the donors called V segments functional above 56.7% productive rearrangements and segregating when the between-donor standard deviation exceeded 5%. To diagnose cytomegalovirus status from the catalog of TCR beta chain sequences, a statistical classification framework was built. In a later analysis, V and J genes were assigned by comparing TCR nucleotide sequences against IMGT/GENE-DB human TR gene sequences. The TCRdist pipeline was used in a later analysis to assign CDR3 sequences and most-parsimonious VDJ recombination scenarios. A later analysis defined each TCR beta chain by its CDR3 amino acid sequence plus V-gene family, and excluded reads lacking a unique V-gene family. A later analysis removed 450 to 600 highly shared, low-generation-probability nucleotide sequences to deal with suspected cross-contamination and a sequencing artifact. A later analysis calculated a clonal expansion index for each public chain from normalized within-repertoire ranks of inferred template counts. A later analysis computed generation probabilities with a VDJ recombination model fitted to out-of-frame rearrangements, and checked the results against IGoR. In a later analysis, TCR-TCR, TCR-HLA and TCR-CMV co-occurrence was scored with hypergeometric tests, and a repertoire-size bias correction was applied to TCR pairs. False discovery rates were estimated in a later analysis by permuting HLA or CMV assignments 20 times. In a later analysis, co-occurring TCRs were grouped using DBSCAN, and TCRdist sequence similarity was added for clustering within HLA-allele-positive subsets. Repertoires with fewer than 30,000 or more than 120,000 public chains, plus five repertoires with anomalous nucleotide sharing, were excluded from co-occurrence clustering. Drawn from immuneACCESS, this table holds only the in-frame rearrangements with V and J called that TCRdb kept. Clones are partly lost; checked studies trace under half to an unresolved V gene and leave the rest unexplained. V, J and clone size are taken as reported in that table, and D and trimming were inferred from the DNA itself. Present in this sample are about 170,000 clones, 65% to 85% of which were seen just once. Together, the top ten hold around 3.2% of the sample.

This clone has more than one count but fewer than ten. The clone's antigen remains unknown. Nothing much larger sits one base from this clone, and base qualities are not available. Rearrangement joined TRBV4-2 to TRBJ1-1; 12 bases in the junction line up with TRBD1. This sequence originates from a woman aged 45-60 years in good health and CMV-seropositive. The sequencing sample was made of PBMCs. The CDR3 region: CASSHPGQGAREAFF. The bases are TGTGCCAGCAGCCATCCGGGACAGGGGGCCCGTGAAGCTTTCTTT.